This T cell receptor (beta chain) originates from a study of T cell responses to AZD1222 COVID-19 vaccine. TCRdb's copy holds only in-frame clones and misses some; the assay was immunoSEQ multiplex PCR. The table includes about 120,000 clones, 85% to 90% detected once. Here the sequenced sample was peripheral blood, taken on day 0 of AZD1222 vaccination. The TCR comes from an adult in good health.

The CDR3 reads CASSFGLLGGNTIYF. The CDR3 bases are TGTGCCAGCAGTTTTGGGCTTCTAGGTGGAAACACCATATATTTT. The V gene is TRBV28, the J gene TRBJ1-3, with D unclear. The CDR3 contains 15 residues. Trimming removed 3 bases from V and 3 bases from J, with 12 bases in between. Germline V gene sequence: CDR1 MDHEN, CDR2 SYDVKM.